This T cell receptor beta chain derives from a study of cytomegalovirus exposure and HLA in healthy donors. Overall study context: An earlier analysis identified more than 90 million unique TCR beta sequences in about 170 million T cells.

Points on this clone: The antigen remains unidentified.

General study results and limits: Earlier results showed most TCR beta V segments being productive about 87% or about 30% of the time.

The germline V gene has CDR1 SGHRS and CDR2 YFSETQ. V was shortened by 0 bases and J by 0 bases, with 12 bases between the two germline ends. This CDR3 is 16 amino acids long. Use of 60 Vbeta and 13 Jbeta primers characterized the PCR. Study processing details: Later analysis identified tens of millions of unique TCR beta chains, about 10 million shared. Using immunoSEQ multiplex PCR, the repertoire was profiled, and TCRdb retains in-frame clones only, with some absent. V, J and clone size are taken as reported in that table, and D and trimming were inferred from the DNA itself. The sample holds some 170,000 clones, under 80% seen once.

The V and J genes are TRBV5-1 and TRBJ1-1; D not resolved. The clonotype comes from a human donor in good health. Sequenced sample: PBMCs. The CDR3 DNA sequence: TGCGCCAGCAGCTTGGAACAGACCGCCCTGAACACTGAAGCTTTCTTT. Translated: CASSLEQTALNTEAFF.